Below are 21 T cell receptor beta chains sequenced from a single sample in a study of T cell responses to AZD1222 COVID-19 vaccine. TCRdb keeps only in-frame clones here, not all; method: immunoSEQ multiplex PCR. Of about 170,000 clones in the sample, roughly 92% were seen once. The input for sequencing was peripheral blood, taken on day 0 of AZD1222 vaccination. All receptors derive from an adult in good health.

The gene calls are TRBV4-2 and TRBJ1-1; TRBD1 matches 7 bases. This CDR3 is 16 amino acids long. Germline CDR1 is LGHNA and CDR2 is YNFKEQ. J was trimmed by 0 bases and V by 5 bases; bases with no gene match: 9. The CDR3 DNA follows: TGTGCCAGCAGCACACGACCACAGGGGTTGAACACTGAAGCTTTCTTT. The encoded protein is CASSTRPQGLNTEAFF.

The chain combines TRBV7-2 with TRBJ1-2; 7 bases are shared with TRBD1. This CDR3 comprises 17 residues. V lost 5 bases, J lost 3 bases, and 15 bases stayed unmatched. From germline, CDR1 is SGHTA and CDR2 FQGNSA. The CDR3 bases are TGTGCCAGCAGCCCTTACGGCGGGACAGCTTGGTACTATGGCTACACCTTC. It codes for CASSPYGGTAWYYGYTF. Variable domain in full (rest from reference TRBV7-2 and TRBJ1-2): GAGVSQSPSNKVTEKGKDVELRCDPISGHTALYWYRQSLGQGLEFLIYFQGNSAPDKSGLPSDRFSAERTGGSVSTLTIQRTQQEDSAVYLCASSPYGGTAWYYGYTFGSGTRLTVV.

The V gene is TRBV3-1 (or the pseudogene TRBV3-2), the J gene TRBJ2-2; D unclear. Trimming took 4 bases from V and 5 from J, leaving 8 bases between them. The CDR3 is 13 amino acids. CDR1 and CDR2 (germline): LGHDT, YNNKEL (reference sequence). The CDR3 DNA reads TGTGCCAGCAGCCCTCCCCGTACCGGGGAGCTGTTTTTT. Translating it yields CASSPPRTGELFF.

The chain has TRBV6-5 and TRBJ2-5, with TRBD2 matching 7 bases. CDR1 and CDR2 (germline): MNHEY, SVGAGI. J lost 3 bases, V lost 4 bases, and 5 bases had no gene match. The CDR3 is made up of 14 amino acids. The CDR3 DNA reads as TGTGCCAGCAGTTCCCCTGCGGGAGAAGAGACCCAGTACTTC. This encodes CASSSPAGEETQYF.

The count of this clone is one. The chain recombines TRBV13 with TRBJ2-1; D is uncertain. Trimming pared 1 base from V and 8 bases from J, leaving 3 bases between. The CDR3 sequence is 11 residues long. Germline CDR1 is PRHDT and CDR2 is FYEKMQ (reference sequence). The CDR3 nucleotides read TGTGCCAGCAGCTTAGACTATGAGCAGTTCTTC. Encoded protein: CASSLDYEQFF.

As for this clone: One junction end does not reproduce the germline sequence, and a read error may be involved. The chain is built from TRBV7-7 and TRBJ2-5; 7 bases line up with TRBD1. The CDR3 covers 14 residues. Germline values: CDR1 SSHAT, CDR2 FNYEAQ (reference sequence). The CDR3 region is CASSFGTGAETQYF. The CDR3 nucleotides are TGTGCTAGCAGCTTTGGAACAGGGGCGGAGACCCAGTACTTC. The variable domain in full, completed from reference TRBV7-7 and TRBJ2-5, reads GAGVSQSPRYKVTKRGQDVTLRCDPISSHATLYWYQQALGQGPEFLTYFNYEAQPDKSGLPSDRFSAERPEGSISTLTIQRTEQRDSAMYRCASSFGTGAETQYFGPGTRLLVL.

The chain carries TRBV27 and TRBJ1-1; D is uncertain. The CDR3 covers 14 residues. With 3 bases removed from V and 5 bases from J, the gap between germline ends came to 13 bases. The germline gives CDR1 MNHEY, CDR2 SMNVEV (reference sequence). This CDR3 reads CASSFSRTPTEAFF. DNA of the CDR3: TGTGCCAGCAGTTTCAGCAGGACCCCGACTGAAGCTTTCTTT.

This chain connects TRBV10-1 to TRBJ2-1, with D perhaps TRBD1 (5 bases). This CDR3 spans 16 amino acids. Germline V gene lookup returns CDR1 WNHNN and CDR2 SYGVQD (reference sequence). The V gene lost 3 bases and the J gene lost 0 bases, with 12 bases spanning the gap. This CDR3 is CASSDRAPSSYNEQFF. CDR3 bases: TGCGCCAGCAGTGACAGGGCGCCGAGCTCCTACAATGAGCAGTTCTTC.

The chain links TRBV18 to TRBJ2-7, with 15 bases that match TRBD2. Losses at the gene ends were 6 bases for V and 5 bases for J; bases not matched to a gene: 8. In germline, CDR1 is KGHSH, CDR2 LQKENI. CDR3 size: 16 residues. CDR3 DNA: TGTGCCAGCTCCCCCAGAGGACTAGCGGGAGGGAACGAGCAGTACTTC. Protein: CASSPRGLAGGNEQYF.

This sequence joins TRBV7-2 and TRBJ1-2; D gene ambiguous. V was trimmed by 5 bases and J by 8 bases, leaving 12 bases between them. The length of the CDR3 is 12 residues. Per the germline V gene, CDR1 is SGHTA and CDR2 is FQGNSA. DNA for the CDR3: TGTGCCAGCAGCCCGCAACAAGGGGGCTACACCTTC. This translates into CASSPQQGGYTF.

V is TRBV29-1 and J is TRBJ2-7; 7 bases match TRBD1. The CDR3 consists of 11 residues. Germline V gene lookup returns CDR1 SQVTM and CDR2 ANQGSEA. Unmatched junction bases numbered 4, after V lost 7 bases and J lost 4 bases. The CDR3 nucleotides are TGCAGCGCCGGGACAGTTTACGAGCAGTACTTC. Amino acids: CSAGTVYEQYF.

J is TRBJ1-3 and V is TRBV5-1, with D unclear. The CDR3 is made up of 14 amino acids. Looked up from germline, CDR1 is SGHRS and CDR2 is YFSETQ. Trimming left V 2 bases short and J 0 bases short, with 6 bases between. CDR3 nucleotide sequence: TGCGCCAGCAGCTTCGGCCCCTCTGGAAACACCATATATTTT. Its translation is CASSFGPSGNTIYF.

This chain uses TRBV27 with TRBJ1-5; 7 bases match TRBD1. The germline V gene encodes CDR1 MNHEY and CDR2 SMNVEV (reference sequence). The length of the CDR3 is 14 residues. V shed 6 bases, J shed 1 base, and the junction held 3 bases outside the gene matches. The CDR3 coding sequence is TGTGCCAGCAGCCACAGGGGCAGCAATCAGCCCCAGCATTTT. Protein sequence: CASSHRGSNQPQHF.

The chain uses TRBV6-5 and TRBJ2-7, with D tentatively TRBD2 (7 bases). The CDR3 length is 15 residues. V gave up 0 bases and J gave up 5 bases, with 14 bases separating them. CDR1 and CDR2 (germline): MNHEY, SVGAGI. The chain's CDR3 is CASSYSSGGGNEQYF. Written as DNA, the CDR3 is TGTGCCAGCAGTTACTCATCGGGGGGCGGCAACGAGCAGTACTTC.

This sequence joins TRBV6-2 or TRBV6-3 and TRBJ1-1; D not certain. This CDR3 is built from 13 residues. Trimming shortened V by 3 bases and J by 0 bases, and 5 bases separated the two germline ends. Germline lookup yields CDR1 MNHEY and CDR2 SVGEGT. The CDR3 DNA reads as TGTGCCAGCAGTTATAAGCTGAACACTGAAGCTTTCTTT. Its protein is CASSYKLNTEAFF.

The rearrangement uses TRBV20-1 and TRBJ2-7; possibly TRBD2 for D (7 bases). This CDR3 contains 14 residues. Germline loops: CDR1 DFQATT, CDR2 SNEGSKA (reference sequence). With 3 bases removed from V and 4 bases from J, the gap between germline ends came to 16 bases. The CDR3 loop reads CSASYERGQYEQYF. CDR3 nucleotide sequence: TGCAGTGCTAGTTACGAGCGGGGACAATACGAGCAGTACTTC.

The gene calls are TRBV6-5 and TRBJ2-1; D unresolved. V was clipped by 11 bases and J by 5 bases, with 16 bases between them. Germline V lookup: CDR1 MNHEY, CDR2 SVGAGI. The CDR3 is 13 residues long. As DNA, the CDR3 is TGTGCCTCCTGGCGGAGCCCTGACAATGAGCAGTTCTTC. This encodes CASWRSPDNEQFF.

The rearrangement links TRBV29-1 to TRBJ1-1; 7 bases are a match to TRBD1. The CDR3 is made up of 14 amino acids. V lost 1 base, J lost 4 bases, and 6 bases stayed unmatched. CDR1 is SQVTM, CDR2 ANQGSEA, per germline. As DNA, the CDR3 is TGCAGCGTTGAAGTCAGGGGGGTTGGCACTGAAGCTTTCTTT. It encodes CSVEVRGVGTEAFF.

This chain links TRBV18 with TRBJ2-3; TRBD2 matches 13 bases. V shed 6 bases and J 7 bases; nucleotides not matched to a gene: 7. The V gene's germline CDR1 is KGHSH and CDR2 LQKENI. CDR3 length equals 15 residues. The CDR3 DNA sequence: TGTGCCAGCTCTCCGGGACTAGCGGGAATAAATACGCAGTATTTT. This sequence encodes CASSPGLAGINTQYF.

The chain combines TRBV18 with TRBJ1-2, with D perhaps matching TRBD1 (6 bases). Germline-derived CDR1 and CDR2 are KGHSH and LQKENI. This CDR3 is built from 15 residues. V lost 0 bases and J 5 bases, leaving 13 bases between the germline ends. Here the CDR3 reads CASSPPLDSGYGYTF. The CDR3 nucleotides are TGTGCCAGCTCACCACCGCTGGACAGCGGGTATGGCTACACCTTC. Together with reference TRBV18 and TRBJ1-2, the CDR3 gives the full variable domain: NAGVMQNPRHLVRRRGQEARLRCSPMKGHSHVYWYRQLPEEGLKFMVYLQKENIIDESGMPKERFSAEFPKEGPSILRIQQVVRGDSAAYFCASSPPLDSGYGYTFGSGTRLTVV.

The CDR3 here is CATPGAGARTGELFF. As DNA, the CDR3 is TGTGCCACCCCAGGGGCAGGGGCGCGGACCGGGGAGCTGTTTTTT. The chain combines TRBV6-5 with TRBJ2-2; perhaps TRBD1 as D (6 bases). Trimming shortened V by 10 bases and J by 5 bases, and 20 bases separated the two germline ends. The CDR3 runs to 15 residues. Germline assignment: CDR1 MNHEY and CDR2 SVGAGI.